Listed here are 20 T cell receptor beta chains from one sample, sequenced in a study of PD-1 blockade in classical Hodgkin lymphoma. Relapses following autologous stem cell transplantation were seen in all patients, with brentuximab vedotin exposure varying. The protocol was immunoSEQ multiplex PCR, while the TCRdb copy is restricted to in-frame clones and leaves out a portion. The data show under 30,000 clones, 82% seen once. The sequenced sample was peripheral blood mononuclear cells (PBMCs), obtained before the second cycle of nivolumab. These TCRs come from a human donor with classical Hodgkin lymphoma.

The chain employs TRBV4-3 and TRBJ1-4; D is uncertain. CDR3 length equals 16 residues. Trimming removed 0 bases from V and 7 bases from J, with 15 bases in between. Germline lookup yields CDR1 LGHNA and CDR2 YSLEER. CDR3 nucleotides: TGCGCCAGCAGCCAAGATCTCGCCAGCCCTAGTGAAAAACTGTTTTTT. It codes for CASSQDLASPSEKLFF.

CDR3 residues: CASSIVDRVGETQYF. CDR3 DNA: TGTGCCAGTAGTATTGTGGACAGGGTAGGAGAGACCCAGTACTTC. This chain connects TRBV19 to TRBJ2-5, with TRBD1 matching over 8 bases. The CDR3 is 15 residues long. Germline lookup yields CDR1 LNHDA and CDR2 SQIVND (reference sequence). The V and J ends lost 3 bases and 4 bases, in that order; junction bases with no gene match: 7. The variable domain in full, with the rest retrieved from reference TRBV19 and TRBJ2-5, is DGGITQSPKYLFRKEGQNVTLSCEQNLNHDAMYWYRQDPGQGLRLIYYSQIVNDFQKGDIAEGYSVSREKKESFPLTVTSAQKNPTAFYLCASSIVDRVGETQYFGPGTRLLVL.

J is TRBJ2-7 and V is TRBV5-5; D might be TRBD1 or TRBD2, each matching 6 bases. Trimming took off 4 bases at V and 1 base at J, with 18 bases between the two ends. This CDR3 comprises 16 residues. The germline CDR1 and CDR2 sequences are SGHKS and YYEKEE (reference sequence). The CDR3 spells CASSHSPRGESYEQYF. The CDR3, as DNA: TGTGCCAGCAGCCACTCCCCGAGGGGGGAATCCTACGAGCAGTACTTC.

This clone has just one count. The gene calls are TRBV28 and TRBJ1-1; no firm D call. Looked up from germline, CDR1 is MDHEN and CDR2 is SYDVKM. CDR3 size: 15 residues. Trimming stripped 5 bases from V and 0 bases from J, with 13 bases between. The CDR3 sequence: CASSLRQLMNTEAFF. The CDR3 nucleotides read TGTGCCAGCAGTCTCCGGCAGTTGATGAACACTGAAGCTTTCTTT.

As concerns this clone: This sample includes further DNA sequences coding for the same CDR3. The CDR3 bases are TGTGCCAGTAGTATTGGGGGAAATGAGCAGTTCTTC. Translated, it gives CASSIGGNEQFF. The chain is built from TRBV19 and TRBJ2-1, with D perhaps being TRBD1 or TRBD2 (5 bases each). Deletions cut 3 bases from V and 7 bases from J, with 7 bases between. This CDR3 region has 12 residues. Germline CDR1 LNHDA, CDR2 SQIVND (reference sequence).

The gene calls are TRBV5-6 and TRBJ1-1; a possible D gene is TRBD1 (6 bases). With 5 bases removed from V and 2 bases from J, the gap between germline ends came to 19 bases. The CDR3 totals 16 residues. CDR1 and CDR2 from the germline V gene are SGHDT and YYEEEE. This CDR3 reads CASSSLGGAHNTEAFF. DNA for the CDR3: TGTGCCAGCAGTTCTTTAGGGGGGGCCCATAACACTGAAGCTTTCTTT.

V gene TRBV30 combines with J gene TRBJ2-2; TRBD1 matches 10 bases. The end of the DNA aligns better with TRBJ1-3, so the J call may be wrong. The CDR3 has 17 amino acids. The germline gives CDR1 GTSNPN, CDR2 SVGIG (reference sequence). CDR3 DNA sequence: TGTGCCTGGAGTGTAGCGGGACAGGGGAAACGGGGAAACACCATATATTTT. Its protein is CAWSVAGQGKRGNTIYF.

This clone has only one observation. The chain couples TRBV7-8 to TRBJ2-4; 8 nucleotides agree with TRBD1. Unmatched junction bases numbered 6, after V lost 5 bases and J lost 0 bases. CDR3 size: 16 residues. Germline V gene lookup returns CDR1 SGHVS and CDR2 FQNEAQ. The CDR3 DNA is TGTGCCAGCAGCCTACCAGGGGGCCTAGCCAAAAACATTCAGTACTTC. Translation: CASSLPGGLAKNIQYF.

The chain employs TRBV7-2 and TRBJ2-1, with D perhaps TRBD2 (6 bases). V was cut by 3 bases and J by 1 base, with 10 bases left in between. Germline V gene lookup returns CDR1 SGHTA and CDR2 FQGNSA. The CDR3 is 15 amino acids. The CDR3 sequence: CASSFRGLSYNEQFF. CDR3 coding DNA: TGTGCCAGCAGCTTTCGGGGGTTGTCCTACAATGAGCAGTTCTTC.

The chain couples TRBV29-1 to TRBJ2-6; 7 nucleotides line up with TRBD1. This CDR3 region has 16 residues. The ends lost 6 bases at V and 0 bases at J; junction bases unmatched: 8. Germline CDR1 SQVTM, CDR2 ANQGSEA. CDR3 nucleotides: TGCAGCGTCGTAGGGACAGCCCCCTCTGGGGCCAACGTCCTGACTTTC. It encodes CSVVGTAPSGANVLTF.

The count of this clone is one. The CDR3 loop reads CASSPRENEQFF. In DNA form, the CDR3 reads TGTGCCAGCTCACCACGGGAGAATGAGCAGTTCTTC. The V and J genes are TRBV18 and TRBJ2-1, with a weak D call TRBD2 (5 bases). Germline V gene lookup returns CDR1 KGHSH and CDR2 LQKENI. V lost 1 base, J lost 7 bases, and 5 bases lay in between. The CDR3 runs to 12 residues.

The chain couples TRBV7-8 to TRBJ2-3; 8 nucleotides align to TRBD2. The germline CDR1 and CDR2 sequences are SGHVS and FQNEAQ. The CDR3 sequence is 15 residues long. V gave up 1 base and J gave up 4 bases; unmatched junction bases: 4. The CDR3 coding sequence is TGTGCCAGCAGCTTAGTTTCCGGGGGGGCAGATACGCAGTATTTT. Translated, it gives CASSLVSGGADTQYF.

The chain combines TRBV9 with TRBJ2-3; 8 bases agree with TRBD2. V trimming: 4 bases; J trimming: 1 base; junction bases outside the gene matches: 2. This CDR3 spans 14 amino acids. Germline V gene data show CDR1 as SGDLS and CDR2 as YYNGEE. For the CDR3, the DNA is TGTGCCAGCAGCCCGGGGGGGGGCACAGATACGCAGTATTTT. The encoded protein is CASSPGGGTDTQYF.

This clone occurred once. The V and J genes are TRBV29-1 and TRBJ1-2; no firm D call. This CDR3 is built from 14 residues. Germline V lookup: CDR1 SQVTM, CDR2 ANQGSEA. Trimming took 5 bases from V and 3 from J, leaving 16 bases between them. The CDR3 DNA sequence: TGCAGCGTTCTTGGCGCGGTTCTGGACTATGGCTACACCTTC. It yields the protein CSVLGAVLDYGYTF.

The chain recombines TRBV6-6 with TRBJ2-3; D remains unclear. The germline gives CDR1 MNHNY, CDR2 SVGAGI (reference sequence). V lost 1 base and J lost 4, with 3 bases in between. This CDR3 has 12 amino acids. CDR3 sequence reads: CASSYFADTQYF. In DNA form, the CDR3 reads TGTGCCAGCAGTTACTTTGCAGATACGCAGTATTTT.

V is TRBV5-4 and J is TRBJ1-6; the D is unclear. The CDR3 covers 16 residues. CDR1 is SGHNT, CDR2 YYREEE, per germline (reference sequence). Between the trimmed V and J ends, which lost 5 bases and 0 bases, there was a span of 12 bases. The CDR3 nucleotides are TGTGCCAGCAGAGAAGGTGGGAGCTCCTATAATTCACCCCTCCACTTT. Translation gives CASREGGSSYNSPLHF.

The chain has TRBV5-6 and TRBJ2-7, with 9 bases fitting TRBD1. The germline CDR1 and CDR2 sequences are SGHDT and YYEEEE. The CDR3 totals 14 residues. V was pared by 4 bases and J by 3 bases, with 5 bases of the junction left unmatched. The CDR3, as DNA: TGTGCCAGCAGCCAGGGACAGGGCGTCTACGAGCAGTACTTC. Its protein is CASSQGQGVYEQYF.

J is TRBJ2-7 and V is TRBV4-3; possible D gene TRBD2, 6 bases. This CDR3 has 15 residues. The V end lost 4 bases, the J end lost 0 bases, and 13 bases lay between the germline ends. In germline, CDR1 is LGHNA, CDR2 YSLEER. CDR3 amino acids: CASSPRDRSSYEQYF. CDR3 coding DNA: TGCGCCAGCAGCCCGCGGGACCGGAGCTCCTACGAGCAGTACTTC.

The chain links TRBV10-1 to TRBJ2-3, with 8 bases matching TRBD2. The germline gives CDR1 WNHNN, CDR2 SYGVQD (reference sequence). Trimming removed 3 bases from V and 2 bases from J; junction bases left unmatched: 1. The CDR3 has 14 residues. In nucleotides, the CDR3 is TGCGCCAGCAGTGACGGGGGGGACACAGATACGCAGTATTTT. Protein sequence: CASSDGGDTDTQYF.

This chain uses TRBV7-6 with TRBJ1-5, with D unclear. This CDR3 has 11 amino acids. Trimming stripped 5 bases from V and 5 bases from J, with 4 bases between. Germline V gives CDR1 SGHVS, CDR2 FNYEAQ. The CDR3 protein is CASSMYQPQHF. The CDR3 DNA reads as TGTGCCAGCAGCATGTATCAGCCCCAGCATTTT.